Below, 26 T cell receptor beta chains from the same sample are listed, as sequenced in a study of blood T cell repertoires in COVID-19. Libraries were prepared by immunoSEQ multiplex PCR; TCRdb keeps only in-frame clonotypes and omits some of them. The table shows roughly 220,000 clones, with about four fifths occurring only once. The sequenced sample was peripheral blood. These receptor sequences come from a woman older than 75 with COVID-19, enrolled during active disease.

CDR3 amino acids: CASTSTHGGYTF. The DNA for the CDR3 is TGTGCCAGCACCTCGACTCATGGGGGCTACACCTTC. The V gene is TRBV3-1 (or the pseudogene TRBV3-2), the J gene TRBJ1-2; D unclear. V dropped 7 bases and J dropped 8 bases, with 14 bases sitting between them. This CDR3 region has 12 residues. Germline assignment: CDR1 LGHDT and CDR2 YNNKEL (reference sequence).

V usage is TRBV3-1 (or the pseudogene TRBV3-2) and J usage is TRBJ2-7, with no clear D. The germline V gene has CDR1 LGHDT and CDR2 YNNKEL (reference sequence). Trimming shortened V by 4 bases and J by 5 bases, and 12 bases separated the two germline ends. The CDR3 length is 13 residues. In DNA form, the CDR3 reads TGTGCCAGCAGCCGAGGCGAGGTACACGAGCAGTACTTC. Amino acids: CASSRGEVHEQYF.

J is TRBJ2-1 and V is TRBV7-3; 8 bases match TRBD2. The V segment lost 1 base and the J segment 8 bases; nucleotides outside the gene matches: 10. This CDR3 comprises 16 residues. Germline V gene sequence: CDR1 SGHTA, CDR2 FQGTGA. The CDR3 here is CASSLRAGGAEDEQFF. Here the CDR3 DNA reads TGTGCCAGCAGCTTAAGAGCCGGGGGGGCAGAGGATGAGCAGTTCTTC.

The rearrangement uses TRBV19 and TRBJ1-3; D is ambiguous. The germline V gene has CDR1 LNHDA and CDR2 SQIVND (reference sequence). This CDR3 is 14 amino acids long. The V end was cut by 4 bases, the J end by 4 bases, with 11 bases between. Written as DNA, the CDR3 is TGTGCCAGTAGTAGGGGAGACGGAGGAAACACCATATATTTT. Protein sequence: CASSRGDGGNTIYF.

This clone was picked up a small number of times. This sample also contains other DNA sequences that code for the same CDR3. The CDR3 nucleotides read TGTGCCAGCTCACCACCATCGGAGACCCAGTACTTC. Protein sequence: CASSPPSETQYF. J is TRBJ2-5 and V is TRBV18, with D uncertain. This CDR3 contains 12 residues. Trimming took 0 bases from V and 5 from J, leaving 4 bases between them. The V gene's germline CDR1 is KGHSH and CDR2 LQKENI.

The chain employs TRBV28 and TRBJ2-7, with 11 bases aligning to TRBD1. Germline V lookup: CDR1 MDHEN, CDR2 SYDVKM. V shed 4 bases, J shed 4 bases, and the junction held 6 bases outside the gene matches. There are 15 residues in the CDR3. The CDR3 spells CASSSPGQGEYEQYF. As DNA, the CDR3 is TGTGCCAGCAGTTCTCCGGGACAGGGGGAATACGAGCAGTACTTC.

The chain couples TRBV5-4 to TRBJ1-1, with 9 bases that match TRBD1. Trimming cost V 3 bases and J 2 bases; bases outside gene matches: 5. There are 15 residues in the CDR3. Germline CDR1 and CDR2: SGHNT and YYREEE (reference sequence). The CDR3 sequence is CASSSLGQGNTEAFF. Written as DNA, the CDR3 is TGTGCCAGCAGCTCACTGGGACAGGGAAACACTGAAGCTTTCTTT. The whole variable domain, filled in from reference TRBV5-4 and TRBJ1-1, reads ETGVTQSPTHLIKTRGQQVTLRCSSQSGHNTVSWYQQALGQGPQFIFQYYREEENGRGNFPPRFSGLQFPNYSSELNVNALELDDSALYLCASSSLGQGNTEAFFGQGTRLTVV.

A note on this clone: The same CDR3 is also encoded by other DNA sequences in this sample. The V gene is TRBV18, the J gene TRBJ1-1; D is possibly TRBD1 (6 bases). Germline lookup yields CDR1 KGHSH and CDR2 LQKENI. The V end was cut by 3 bases, the J end by 2 bases, with 10 bases between. This CDR3 comprises 14 residues. The DNA of the CDR3 is TGTGCCAGCTCACCCCGGACAGAAAACACTGAAGCTTTCTTT. It specifies CASSPRTENTEAFF.

The chain is built from TRBV6-2 or TRBV6-3 and TRBJ2-1; TRBD2 matches at 13 bases. The junction had 4 bases not matched to a gene; V was cut back by 4 bases and J by 4 bases. CDR1 is MNHEY and CDR2 is SVGEGT in the germline V gene. The CDR3 spans 16 residues. The CDR3 DNA sequence: TGTGCCAGCAGTTCACGGACTAGCGGGGGTTACAATGAGCAGTTCTTC. Protein product: CASSSRTSGGYNEQFF.

The sample holds one count of this clone. The genes are TRBV7-2 and TRBJ2-3; D might be TRBD2 (6 bases). The V and J ends lost 3 bases and 1 base respectively, with 14 bases between them. Germline lookup yields CDR1 SGHTA and CDR2 FQGNSA. The length of the CDR3 is 16 residues. The CDR3 nucleotides are TGTGCCAGCAGCTTCGCTAAGGGAGGCCGCACAGATACGCAGTATTTT. Residues: CASSFAKGGRTDTQYF. Full variable domain (remainder filled in from reference TRBV7-2 and TRBJ2-3): GAGVSQSPSNKVTEKGKDVELRCDPISGHTALYWYRQSLGQGLEFLIYFQGNSAPDKSGLPSDRFSAERTGGSVSTLTIQRTQQEDSAVYLCASSFAKGGRTDTQYFGPGTRLTVL.

The chain recombines TRBV4-3 with TRBJ1-5; D remains ambiguous. This CDR3 has 13 amino acids. The germline V gene encodes CDR1 LGHNA and CDR2 YSLEER. V lost 0 bases and J lost 7, with 7 bases in between. Here the CDR3 reads CASSQDLGQPQHF. In DNA, the CDR3 is TGCGCCAGCAGCCAAGATCTTGGCCAGCCCCAGCATTTT.

This chain uses TRBV29-1 with TRBJ1-2; TRBD1 matches 8 bases. CDR3 length equals 14 residues. Germline V lookup: CDR1 SQVTM, CDR2 ANQGSEA. The trim removed 6 bases at V and 7 bases at J, leaving 13 bases unmatched. Here the CDR3 DNA reads TGCAGCGTACGACAGGGGAGCGGTGAGAGTGGCTACACCTTC. It yields the protein CSVRQGSGESGYTF. The full variable domain, completed using reference TRBV29-1 and TRBJ1-2, is SAVISQKPSRDICQRGTSLTIQCQVDSQVTMMFWYRQQPGQSLTLIATANQGSEATYESGFVIDKFPISRPNLTFSTLTVSNMSPEDSSIYLCSVRQGSGESGYTFGSGTRLTVV.

V is TRBV3-1 (or the pseudogene TRBV3-2) and J is TRBJ1-5; unclear D gene. V was cut by 1 base and J by 2 bases, with 6 bases left in between. Germline-derived CDR1 and CDR2 are LGHDT and YNNKEL (reference sequence). This CDR3 is 14 amino acids long. CDR3: CASSQARGNQPQHF. CDR3 bases: TGTGCCAGCAGCCAAGCCCGGGGCAATCAGCCCCAGCATTTT.

This clone has more than one count but fewer than ten. This chain connects TRBV24-1 to TRBJ2-7, with a possible D match to TRBD1 (5 bases). The V gene's germline CDR1 is KGHDR and CDR2 SFDVKD. Trimming shortened V by 3 bases and J by 0 bases, and 14 bases separated the two germline ends. The CDR3 has 16 residues. CDR3 bases: TGTGCCACCAGTGATGGGGAACAGGTCCTCTCCTACGAGCAGTACTTC. It translates to CATSDGEQVLSYEQYF.

The chain links TRBV6-5 to TRBJ1-3, with 7 bases identical to TRBD1. With 8 bases clipped from V and 0 bases from J, the junction kept 4 bases outside the gene matches. Germline lookup yields CDR1 MNHEY and CDR2 SVGAGI. The CDR3 loop spans 14 amino acids. The CDR3 DNA reads as TGTGCCAGCCGAACAGGGGCCTCTGGAAACACCATATATTTT. It specifies CASRTGASGNTIYF.

The chain uses TRBV5-6 and TRBJ1-2, with a possible D match to TRBD1 (5 bases). Germline CDR1 and CDR2: SGHDT and YYEEEE. The CDR3 is made up of 13 amino acids. The V end lost 4 bases, the J end lost 7 bases, and 14 bases lay between the germline ends. The CDR3 bases are TGTGCCAGCAGCCCGGACACTGTTAGTGGCTACACCTTC. Its protein is CASSPDTVSGYTF.

CDR3 DNA sequence: TGTGCCGCCTCCTCCGGGTTCAGAACTGAAGCTTTCTTT. This translates into CAASSGFRTEAFF. The chain employs TRBV28 and TRBJ1-1; no reliable D call. Trimming took off 11 bases at V and 5 bases at J, with 18 bases between the two ends. This CDR3 contains 13 residues. CDR1 MDHEN and CDR2 SYDVKM come from the germline V gene.

The chain couples TRBV18 to TRBJ1-6; D unresolved. The CDR3 has 14 residues. V dropped 2 bases and J dropped 6 bases, with 8 bases sitting between them. Germline V gives CDR1 KGHSH, CDR2 LQKENI. CDR3 DNA: TGTGCCAGCTCACCAAGTTCGAGTAATTCACCCCTCCACTTT. Translating gives CASSPSSSNSPLHF.

This chain connects TRBV6-5 to TRBJ1-2; 9 bases are a match to TRBD1. The CDR3 length is 14 residues. J was trimmed by 5 bases and V by 6 bases; bases with no gene match: 7. Germline-derived CDR1 and CDR2 are MNHEY and SVGAGI. CDR3 nucleotides: TGTGCCAGCAGCCCCGGGACAGGGAAGTATGGCTACACCTTC. It yields the protein CASSPGTGKYGYTF.

The gene calls are TRBV30 and TRBJ2-2; 8 nucleotides agree with TRBD1. CDR1 GTSNPN and CDR2 SVGIG come from the germline V gene (reference sequence). The CDR3 has 15 amino acids. J lost 5 bases, V lost 1 base, and 6 bases had no gene match. The CDR3 protein is CAWSARTGRTGELFF. As DNA, the CDR3 is TGTGCCTGGAGTGCAAGGACAGGGAGGACCGGGGAGCTGTTTTTT.

V gene TRBV29-1 combines with J gene TRBJ2-3, with 10 bases identical to TRBD2. CDR1 SQVTM and CDR2 ANQGSEA come from the germline V gene. This CDR3 is 13 amino acids long. V lost 7 bases to trimming and J lost 8 bases; unmatched junction nucleotides: 9. Written as DNA, the CDR3 is TGCAGCGAACTTAGCGGGAGGATCGGTACGCAGTATTTT. This sequence encodes CSELSGRIGTQYF.

The chain employs TRBV7-2 and TRBJ2-1; TRBD2 matches at 11 bases. The CDR3 is 15 residues long. Germline values: CDR1 SGHTA, CDR2 FQGNSA. With 5 bases clipped from V and 9 bases from J, the junction kept 9 bases outside the gene matches. CDR3: CASSLTSGSVGEQFF. The CDR3 coding sequence is TGTGCCAGCAGCCTAACTAGCGGGAGTGTCGGTGAGCAGTTCTTC.

The V call is TRBV2, the J call TRBJ1-5, with 10 bases that match TRBD1. Germline V CDR1 and CDR2: SNHLY, FYNNEI. This CDR3 contains 15 residues. V gave up 4 bases and J gave up 9 bases; unmatched junction bases: 9. CDR3 nucleotide sequence: TGTGCCAGCAGTGGGACAGGGGGGTCGAGCACGCCCCAGCATTTT. This sequence encodes CASSGTGGSSTPQHF.

This clone was detected a few times. The J gene is TRBJ2-7, the V gene TRBV18; no definite D call. The CDR3 is 12 amino acids. The V end was cut by 3 bases, the J end by 2 bases, with 5 bases between. The V gene's germline CDR1 is KGHSH and CDR2 LQKENI. The DNA of the CDR3 is TGTGCCAGCTCACCCAACACCTACGAGCAGTACTTC. Residues: CASSPNTYEQYF.

This clone turned up a few times. V and J are TRBV28 and TRBJ1-3; D perhaps matches TRBD1 (6 bases). Germline values: CDR1 MDHEN, CDR2 SYDVKM. CDR3 size: 15 residues. V shed 3 bases and J shed 0 bases, with 9 bases lying between them. The CDR3 here is CASSFYRASGNTIYF. The CDR3 DNA reads TGTGCCAGCAGTTTCTACAGGGCCTCTGGAAACACCATATATTTT.

This clone was seen once. V gene TRBV20-1 combines with J gene TRBJ2-1; TRBD2 matches at 9 bases. The CDR3 is 15 residues long. V shed 3 bases, J shed 8 bases, and the junction held 11 bases outside the gene matches. CDR1 DFQATT and CDR2 SNEGSKA come from the germline V gene (reference sequence). CDR3 region: CSASSTGREGYEQFF. The CDR3 bases are TGCAGTGCTAGTTCCACAGGGCGGGAGGGCTATGAGCAGTTCTTC.